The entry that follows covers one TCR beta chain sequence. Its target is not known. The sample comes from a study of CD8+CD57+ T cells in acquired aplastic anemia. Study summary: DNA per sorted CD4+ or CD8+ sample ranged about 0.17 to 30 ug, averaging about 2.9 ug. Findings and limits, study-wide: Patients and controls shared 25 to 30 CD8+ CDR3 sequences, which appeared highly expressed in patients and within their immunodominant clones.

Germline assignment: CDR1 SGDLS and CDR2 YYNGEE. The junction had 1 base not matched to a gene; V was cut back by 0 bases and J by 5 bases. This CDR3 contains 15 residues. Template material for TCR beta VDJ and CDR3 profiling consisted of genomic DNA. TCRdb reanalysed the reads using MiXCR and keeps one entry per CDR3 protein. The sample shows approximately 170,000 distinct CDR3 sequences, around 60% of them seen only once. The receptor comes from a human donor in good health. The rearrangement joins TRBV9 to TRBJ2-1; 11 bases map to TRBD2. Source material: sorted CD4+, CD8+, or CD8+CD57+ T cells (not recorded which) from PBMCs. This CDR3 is CASSVELAGDNEQFF. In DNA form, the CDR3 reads TGTGCCAGCAGCGTAGAACTAGCGGGAGACAATGAGCAGTTCTTC. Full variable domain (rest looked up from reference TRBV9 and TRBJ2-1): DSGVTQTPKHLITATGQRVTLRCSPRSGDLSVYWYQQSLDQGLQFLIQYYNGEERAKGNILERFSAQQFPDLHSELNLSSLELGDSALYFCASSVELAGDNEQFFGPGTRLTVL.